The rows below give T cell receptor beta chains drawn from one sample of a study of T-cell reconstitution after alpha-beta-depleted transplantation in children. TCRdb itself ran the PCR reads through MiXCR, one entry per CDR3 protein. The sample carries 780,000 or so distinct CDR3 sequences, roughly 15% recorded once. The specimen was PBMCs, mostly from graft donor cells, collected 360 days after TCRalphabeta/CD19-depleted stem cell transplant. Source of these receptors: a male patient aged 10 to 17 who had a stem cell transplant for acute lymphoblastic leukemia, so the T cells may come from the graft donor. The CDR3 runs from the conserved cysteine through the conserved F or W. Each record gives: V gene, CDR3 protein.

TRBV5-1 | CASNLAGGPDTQYF
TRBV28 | CASSRVGGTNEKLFF
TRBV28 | CASSLPGTGANVLTF
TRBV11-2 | CASSPYGVHEQFF
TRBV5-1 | CASSLSVLAGSTDTQYF
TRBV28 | CASKTGLAGGPFPYEQYF
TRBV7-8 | CASSFVSGANVLTF
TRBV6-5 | CASSYGWREGRYEQFF
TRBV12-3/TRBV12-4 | CASSWGGEQYF
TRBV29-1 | CSVGTLATNEKLFF
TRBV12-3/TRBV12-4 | CASSLDWRAGQTNEQYF
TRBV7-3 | CASSLAQQETQYF
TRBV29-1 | CSAKGQGTHEQYF
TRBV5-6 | CASSPMVSRGHRDTQYF
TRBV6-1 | CASNLRGLAGGAQYF
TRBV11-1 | CASSLDGAGRGKGDYEQYF
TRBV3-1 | CASSPHDVGAYNEQFF
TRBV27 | CAVGQGVSYNSPLHF
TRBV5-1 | CASSLRTSYEQYF
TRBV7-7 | CASSLGKGMEAFF
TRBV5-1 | CASSLVSPGYEQYF
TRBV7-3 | CASSLRVRLAGGVNEQFF
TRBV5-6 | CASSLVNAEETQYF
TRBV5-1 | CASSLGGGYYEQYF
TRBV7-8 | CASSLDRHSGNTIYF
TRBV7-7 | CASSSSGTTPDTQYF
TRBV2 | CASSVGMNTEAFF
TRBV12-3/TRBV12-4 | CASSTKRRLNTEAFF
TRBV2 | CASRRTGWGEAFF
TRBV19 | CASSIAGANYEQYF
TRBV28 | CASSPPHTGGRETQYF
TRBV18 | CASSPGTGELFF
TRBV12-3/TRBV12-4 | CASSLPFRVGYGYTF
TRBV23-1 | CASSEGNSGDSTDTQYF
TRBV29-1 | CSVEDLSSGANVLTF
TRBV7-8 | CASSLYTSGSPLSYNEQFF
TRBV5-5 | CASSPYGAYPGIYGYTF
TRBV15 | CATSSNHRGPYNEQFF
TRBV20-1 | CSARGGKVNTGELFF
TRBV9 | CASSAGTRYEQYF
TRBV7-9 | CASSFGGSLRETQYF
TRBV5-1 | CASSLSGTLIEAFF
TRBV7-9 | CASSLVGRLDEQFF
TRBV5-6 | CASSFLGRNQPQHF
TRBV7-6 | CASSLAGTLYNEQFF
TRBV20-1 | CSARTGGVYGYTF
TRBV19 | CASRSGPHTGELFF
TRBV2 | CASSTDRDTEAFF
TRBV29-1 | CSADSPSGGSYNEQFF
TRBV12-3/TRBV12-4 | CASGRPTEAFF
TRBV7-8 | CASSLGSTSSYNSPLHF